The 14 T cell receptor beta chains presented below share a single source sample, sequenced in a study of CD4 T cells in relation to SARS-CoV-2 and coronaviruses. No antigen is known for these receptors. TCRdb keeps only in-frame clones here, not all; method: immunoSEQ multiplex PCR. The sample contains about 26,000 clones, roughly 71% of which appear only once. The unexposed donors gave CD4+ T cells in about 2011-2019, prior to COVID-19. The cells were cultured for approximately ten days before CD4+ T cells were isolated. Sequenced sample: CD4+ T cells from PBMCs, cultured in vitro. These receptors all come from a human donor in good health.

In DNA form, the CDR3 reads TGTGCCAGCAGCCGAGGGGGTACCTCCTACGAGCAGTACTTC. It yields the protein CASSRGGTSYEQYF. The chain is built from TRBV6-2 or TRBV6-3 and TRBJ2-7, with TRBD1 as a possible D gene (6 bases). CDR1 is MNHEY and CDR2 is SVGEGT in the germline V gene. The CDR3 runs to 14 residues. The V gene lost 6 bases and the J gene lost 0 bases, with 12 bases spanning the gap.

This rearrangement joins TRBV11-3 to TRBJ2-3, with D possibly TRBD1 on 5 matching bases. This CDR3 is built from 14 residues. CDR1 is SGHNT, CDR2 YENEEA, per germline. V lost 5 bases to trimming and J lost 1 base, with 10 bases between them. This CDR3 is CASSQTRGTDTQYF. CDR3 DNA sequence: TGTGCCAGCAGCCAAACCAGGGGCACAGATACGCAGTATTTT. Combining the CDR3 with reference TRBV11-3 and TRBJ2-3 gives the whole variable domain EAGVVQSPRYKIIEKKQPVAFWCNPISGHNTLYWYLQNLGQGPELLIRYENEEAVDDSQLPKDRFSAERLKGVDSTLKIQPAELGDSAVYLCASSQTRGTDTQYFGPGTRLTVL.

The V and J genes are TRBV6-2 or TRBV6-3 and TRBJ1-5; unclear D gene. Trimming removed 0 bases at V and 4 bases at J, with 7 bases between. This CDR3 region has 14 residues. The germline gives CDR1 MNHEY, CDR2 SVGEGT. CDR3: CASSYSFGNQPQHF. CDR3 bases: TGTGCCAGCAGTTACTCGTTCGGAAATCAGCCCCAGCATTTT.

The chain has TRBV4-1 and TRBJ1-5, with D perhaps matching TRBD1 (6 bases). CDR1 is MGHRA, CDR2 YSYEKL, per germline. The CDR3 contains 16 residues. V gave up 2 bases and J gave up 4 bases, with 15 bases separating them. The CDR3 region is CASSQTQGRRNQPQHF. CDR3 coding DNA: TGCGCCAGCAGCCAAACCCAGGGGCGTAGGAATCAGCCCCAGCATTTT.

This clone was detected once. The chain couples TRBV9 to TRBJ2-1, with TRBD2 identical over 7 bases. The V segment lost 0 bases and the J segment 0 bases; nucleotides outside the gene matches: 6. CDR1 SGDLS and CDR2 YYNGEE come from the germline V gene. This CDR3 comprises 17 residues. The CDR3 coding sequence is TGTGCCAGCAGCGTAGTCGACGGGGGGAGCTCCTACAATGAGCAGTTCTTC. It is translated as CASSVVDGGSSYNEQFF.

There are a few counts of this clone. V gene TRBV5-4 combines with J gene TRBJ2-3, with a weak D call TRBD2 (6 bases). V was shortened by 3 bases and J by 2 bases, with 16 bases between the two germline ends. The CDR3 sequence is 16 residues long. Germline V gene lookup returns CDR1 SGHNT and CDR2 YYREEE (reference sequence). The CDR3 DNA reads TGTGCCAGCAGCTGGGGGGTGGTAGCGGACACAGATACGCAGTATTTT. Translated, it gives CASSWGVVADTDTQYF.

This chain uses TRBV10-3 with TRBJ2-7; D possibly uses TRBD1 or TRBD2 (5 bases each). The CDR3 is 15 amino acids. Germline V gene sequence: CDR1 ENHRY, CDR2 SYGVKD. Trimming took off 3 bases at V and 6 bases at J, with 18 bases between the two ends. As DNA, the CDR3 is TGTGCCATCAGTGACCCCCTTGGGACCCCGGGCGAGCAGTACTTC. Amino acid sequence: CAISDPLGTPGEQYF.

The CDR3 loop reads CASSQDGRGLEAFF. The CDR3 nucleotides are TGCGCCAGCAGCCAAGATGGCAGGGGCCTTGAAGCTTTCTTT. The chain joins TRBV4-3 to TRBJ1-1; a possible D gene is TRBD1 (6 bases). The CDR3 covers 14 residues. V was cut by 0 bases and J by 7 bases, with 12 bases left in between. CDR1 LGHNA and CDR2 YSLEER come from the germline V gene.

This clone has more than one count but fewer than ten. This chain connects TRBV5-1 to TRBJ2-1; TRBD1 might be the D (5 bases). V was pared by 1 base and J by 9 bases, with 14 bases between. This CDR3 has 14 residues. Germline V gene data show CDR1 as SGHRS and CDR2 as YFSETQ. CDR3 coding DNA: TGCGCCAGCAGCTTGATGGGGCTTTACCTTGAGCAGTTCTTC. It yields the protein CASSLMGLYLEQFF.

This clone was recorded only once. As DNA, the CDR3 is TGCGCCAGCAGAGCCGGGACAGGGTCCTACGAGCAGTACTTC. It encodes CASRAGTGSYEQYF. This rearrangement joins TRBV4-3 to TRBJ2-7, with 9 bases fitting TRBD1. V dropped 6 bases and J dropped 1; count of bases not matched to a gene: 4. This CDR3 contains 14 residues. Looked up from germline, CDR1 is LGHNA and CDR2 is YSLEER.

The chain carries TRBV12-3 or TRBV12-4 and TRBJ2-7, with a possible D match to TRBD1 (5 bases). CDR3 size: 13 residues. Trimming removed 4 bases from V and 8 bases from J, with 15 bases in between. The CDR3 reads CASSSLMGLQQYF. The CDR3 DNA reads TGTGCCAGCAGTTCCTTGATGGGGCTCCAGCAGTACTTC.

The V and J genes are TRBV5-1 and TRBJ2-3; TRBD1 aligns across 9 bases. The CDR3 loop spans 15 amino acids. CDR1 is SGHRS, CDR2 YFSETQ, per germline. Trimming cost V 4 bases and J 6 bases; bases outside gene matches: 9. The CDR3 sequence is CASSPGTGYRDTQYF. DNA for the CDR3: TGCGCCAGCAGCCCCGGGACAGGGTATAGGGATACGCAGTATTTT.

The V and J genes are TRBV18 and TRBJ2-3, with D hard to call. The CDR3 runs 13 residues. CDR1 is KGHSH, CDR2 LQKENI, per germline. V was cut by 2 bases and J by 0 bases, with 3 bases left in between. This CDR3 reads CASSPGSTDTQYF. CDR3 in DNA: TGTGCCAGCTCACCAGGGAGCACAGATACGCAGTATTTT.

The gene calls are TRBV25-1 and TRBJ1-1; 7 bases fit TRBD1. Looked up from germline, CDR1 is MGHDK and CDR2 is SYGVNS. The junction had 5 bases not matched to a gene; V was cut back by 7 bases and J by 0 bases. CDR3 length: 14 amino acids. For the CDR3, the DNA is TGTGCCAGCACCCAGACAGGGTTGAACACTGAAGCTTTCTTT. It codes for CASTQTGLNTEAFF.